The 14 T cell receptor beta chains in this list originate from one sample, sequenced in a study of blood T cell repertoires in COVID-19. Here immunoSEQ multiplex PCR was the method, and the copy in TCRdb shows in-frame clones only, minus some. The sample lists 45,000 to 60,000 clones, roughly 80% seen once, with roughly 2.5% in the top ten. What was sequenced was peripheral blood. The source of these receptors is a man over 45 with acute or convalescent COVID-19.

The V gene is TRBV5-4, the J gene TRBJ1-2; D unclear. Trimming cost V 5 bases and J 6 bases, with 20 bases left between them. The CDR3 sequence is 15 residues long. Germline CDR1 SGHNT, CDR2 YYREEE (reference sequence). The CDR3 is CASREVGGRGNGYTF. The CDR3 DNA follows: TGTGCCAGCAGGGAGGTCGGAGGGAGAGGCAATGGCTACACCTTC.

The V and J genes are TRBV30 and TRBJ2-5, with 9 nucleotides matching TRBD2. There are 16 residues in the CDR3. V dropped 0 bases and J dropped 4; count of bases not matched to a gene: 9. CDR1 and CDR2 (germline): GTSNPN, SVGIG (reference sequence). The CDR3 is CAWSVGSGGGGETQYF. The CDR3 DNA sequence: TGTGCCTGGAGTGTAGGTAGCGGGGGTGGAGGAGAGACCCAGTACTTC.

In DNA form, the CDR3 reads TGTGCCAGTAGTATCTCGGGTAACGGGAACACTGAAGCTTTCTTT. This gives the protein CASSISGNGNTEAFF. The J gene is TRBJ1-1, the V gene TRBV19; no definite D call. The germline V gene has CDR1 LNHDA and CDR2 SQIVND (reference sequence). V was shortened by 3 bases and J by 1 base, with 12 bases between the two germline ends. This CDR3 comprises 15 residues. The entire variable domain, with the rest obtained from reference TRBV19 and TRBJ1-1, is as follows: DGGITQSPKYLFRKEGQNVTLSCEQNLNHDAMYWYRQDPGQGLRLIYYSQIVNDFQKGDIAEGYSVSREKKESFPLTVTSAQKNPTAFYLCASSISGNGNTEAFFGQGTRLTVV.

The rearrangement joins TRBV5-1 to TRBJ1-3, with unresolved D. The CDR3 sequence is 16 residues long. Germline-derived CDR1 and CDR2 are SGHRS and YFSETQ. V was cut by 0 bases and J by 0 bases, with 10 bases left in between. CDR3 protein: CASSLDSSSSGNTIYF. CDR3 sequence (DNA): TGCGCCAGCAGCTTGGACTCCTCGAGCTCTGGAAACACCATATATTTT.

J is TRBJ1-2 and V is TRBV12-3 or TRBV12-4; a possible D gene is TRBD1 (5 bases). The CDR3 loop spans 11 amino acids. The germline V and J ends were trimmed by 3 bases and 8 bases, with 7 bases remaining between them. The CDR3 bases are TGTGCCAGCAGTTTGGGGGGAGGCTACACCTTC. Translation: CASSLGGGYTF.

The chain has TRBV7-9 and TRBJ1-2, with TRBD1 identical over 8 bases. Germline assignment: CDR1 SEHNR and CDR2 FQNEAQ (reference sequence). The ends lost 6 bases at V and 2 bases at J; junction bases unmatched: 8. This CDR3 is 15 amino acids long. The CDR3 loop is CASSKLTGGNYGYTF. CDR3 DNA: TGTGCCAGCAGTAAGCTCACAGGGGGGAACTATGGCTACACCTTC.

This sequence joins TRBV5-1 and TRBJ1-3, with unresolved D. V lost 0 bases and J lost 1, with 5 bases in between. The CDR3 totals 14 residues. Germline values: CDR1 SGHRS, CDR2 YFSETQ. DNA for the CDR3: TGCGCCAGCAGCTTGGAAGCATCTGGAAACACCATATATTTT. Translating gives CASSLEASGNTIYF. The full variable domain, completed using reference TRBV5-1 and TRBJ1-3, is KAGVTQTPRYLIKTRGQQVTLSCSPISGHRSVSWYQQTPGQGLQFLFEYFSETQRNKGNFPGRFSGRQFSNSRSEMNVSTLELGDSALYLCASSLEASGNTIYFGEGSWLTVV.

A remark on this clone: The conserved phenylalanine or tryptophan is not found at the CDR3 terminus, so this likely reflects a read error. The DNA is left out, because the CDR3 cannot be placed on it with certainty; the CDR3 is given as TCRdb lists it. This chain joins TRBV7-6 and TRBJ2-4; no DNA check was done on the table's D call, TRBD1. The CDR3 region is 10 residues in length, termini included. Germline assignment: CDR1 SGHVS and CDR2 FNYEAQ. CDR3 protein: CASSKGQVPT.

V usage is TRBV5-1 and J usage is TRBJ1-5; the D gene is possibly TRBD1 (5 bases). Germline assignment: CDR1 SGHRS and CDR2 YFSETQ. V dropped 0 bases and J dropped 5 bases, with 9 bases sitting between them. CDR3 length: 14 amino acids. The CDR3 nucleotides read TGCGCCAGCAGCTTGGAAGGGGCCGATCAGCCCCAGCATTTT. It yields the protein CASSLEGADQPQHF.

CDR3 region: CASSLRASGGLGETQYF. The CDR3 DNA reads as TGTGCCAGCAGTTTACGGGCTAGCGGGGGGTTAGGGGAGACCCAGTACTTC. The chain links TRBV27 to TRBJ2-5, with 11 bases aligning to TRBD2. In germline, CDR1 is MNHEY, CDR2 SMNVEV (reference sequence). The CDR3 totals 17 residues. V shed 2 bases and J 5 bases; nucleotides not matched to a gene: 10.

V and J are TRBV7-8 and TRBJ2-5; D remains ambiguous. The CDR3 loop spans 14 amino acids. The V and J ends lost 1 base and 4 bases respectively, with 10 bases between them. Per germline, CDR1 SGHVS and CDR2 FQNEAQ. CDR3: CASSLEPNRETQYF. The CDR3 DNA sequence: TGTGCCAGCAGCTTAGAACCGAATAGAGAGACCCAGTACTTC.

The rearrangement links TRBV14 to TRBJ2-2, with 8 bases fitting TRBD2. The CDR3 length is 15 residues. V was pared by 4 bases and J by 7 bases, with 8 bases of the junction left unmatched. The germline CDR1 and CDR2 sequences are SGHDN and FVKESK. The CDR3 region is CASSRQTSAGGELFF. The CDR3 nucleotides are TGTGCCAGCAGCCGCCAGACTAGCGCAGGCGGGGAGCTGTTTTTT.

For the CDR3, the DNA is TGTGCCAGCAGCTCCCAAGGCGGGAGGGCCGAGGACTACGAGCAGTACTTC. Protein sequence: CASSSQGGRAEDYEQYF. The gene calls are TRBV13 and TRBJ2-7, with 9 bases identical to TRBD2. The CDR3 extends over 17 amino acids. CDR1 and CDR2 (germline): PRHDT, FYEKMQ (reference sequence). Trimming cost V 4 bases and J 3 bases; bases outside gene matches: 13. Full variable domain (remainder filled in from reference TRBV13 and TRBJ2-7): AAGVIQSPRHLIKEKRETATLKCYPIPRHDTVYWYQQGPGQDPQFLISFYEKMQSDKGSIPDRFSAQQFSDYHSELNMSSLELGDSALYFCASSSQGGRAEDYEQYFGPGTRLTVT.

The rearrangement joins TRBV4-1 to TRBJ2-7, with TRBD1 identical over 8 bases. Per the germline V gene, CDR1 is MGHRA and CDR2 is YSYEKL. This CDR3 is built from 14 residues. V dropped 5 bases and J dropped 4; count of bases not matched to a gene: 7. The CDR3 DNA follows: TGCGCCAGCAGCTCACCGGACAGGGCGTACGAGCAGTACTTC. The encoded protein is CASSSPDRAYEQYF.